This T cell receptor beta chain emerged from a study of OX40 agonist ivuxolimab in advanced cancers. Turning to the study itself: Patients took ivuxolimab, an agonistic anti-OX40 (CD134) antibody. Study results and limitations: The work left the antigen specificity of expanded peripheral T cells undetermined.

Sequencing was performed with immunoSEQ multiplex PCR; in TCRdb, only in-frame clones are kept and a portion is missing. The sample holds 30,000 or so clones, roughly 79% seen once. Sampling of blood occurred at baseline, cycle 4 day 1, and cycle 7 day 1. This clone was detected only a few times. Its cognate antigen is unknown. Germline lookup yields CDR1 WSHSY and CDR2 SAAADI. This CDR3 comprises 15 residues. Germline trimming cut 7 bases from V and 4 bases from J; bases unmatched to any gene: 5. The receptor was isolated from an adult with an advanced solid tumor such as melanoma, head and neck, liver or kidney cancer. The chain carries TRBV10-2 and TRBJ2-3; TRBD2 aligns across 13 bases. The sequencing here drew on CD4+ or CD8+ T cells sorted from blood, taken in a trial of the OX40 agonist ivuxolimab. CDR3 coding DNA: TGCGCCAGCACCAAACTAGCGGGGGGGCCAGATACGCAGTATTTT. Its translation: CASTKLAGGPDTQYF.